The 21 T cell receptor beta chains below were found in one sample sequenced in a study of T cells in Graves' hyperthyroidism and ophthalmopathy. The CDR3 regions of TCR beta were amplified from RNA transcripts. The HTBI primer set served for first-round RT-PCR of the TCR CDR3. TCRdb reanalysed the multiplex PCR reads using MiXCR and keeps one entry per CDR3 protein. The table shows roughly 700,000 distinct CDR3 sequences, with 15% to 20% occurring only once. Sequences were obtained from blood. All receptors come from a man aged 50 to 60 with Graves' hyperthyroidism.

This chain links TRBV19 with TRBJ1-5; 9 bases map to TRBD1. Germline loops: CDR1 LNHDA, CDR2 SQIVND (reference sequence). The length of the CDR3 is 13 residues. V lost 10 bases to trimming and J lost 5 bases; unmatched junction nucleotides: 6. The CDR3: CATRRTGDQPQHF. Here the CDR3 DNA reads TGTGCCACCCGGAGGACAGGGGATCAGCCCCAGCATTTT.

This clonotype was detected only once. The V and J genes are TRBV6-2 or TRBV6-3 and TRBJ2-7; TRBD2 agrees at 10 bases. The germline gives CDR1 MNHEY, CDR2 SVGEGT. The trim removed 3 bases at V and 1 base at J, leaving 12 bases unmatched. The CDR3 is 18 residues long. DNA for the CDR3: TGTGCCAGCAGTTATATGGGACCGACTAGCGGGCTTTCCTACGAGCAGTACTTC. Translating gives CASSYMGPTSGLSYEQYF.

This clonotype was observed many times. The chain joins TRBV30 to TRBJ1-1, with D unclear. V was trimmed by 3 bases and J by 10 bases, leaving 18 bases between them. Germline assignment: CDR1 GTSNPN and CDR2 SVGIG (reference sequence). The length of the CDR3 is 13 residues. CDR3 in amino acids: CAWSSLGRQGAFF. DNA for the CDR3: TGTGCCTGGAGCTCGCTCGGCAGACAAGGAGCTTTCTTT.

V gene TRBV20-1 combines with J gene TRBJ2-7, with 7 nucleotides matching TRBD1. CDR3 length: 15 amino acids. The trim removed 5 bases at V and 0 bases at J, leaving 10 bases unmatched. Germline loops: CDR1 DFQATT, CDR2 SNEGSKA (reference sequence). The CDR3 sequence: CSAQDRETSSYEQYF. In nucleotides, the CDR3 is TGCAGTGCTCAAGACAGGGAGACGAGCTCCTACGAGCAGTACTTC.

This clonotype was detected ten times or more. The chain recombines TRBV3-1 with TRBJ1-1, with D maybe TRBD1 (6 bases). CDR3 length: 13 residues. The V end was cut by 0 bases, the J end by 10 bases, with 12 bases between. The germline gives CDR1 LGHDT, CDR2 YNNKEL (reference sequence). The CDR3 bases are TGTGCCAGCAGCCAAGACGTTCGGGGGCCAGCTTTCTTT. It specifies CASSQDVRGPAFF.

The chain joins TRBV29-1 to TRBJ1-1; D unresolved. Trimming shortened V by 7 bases and J by 1 base, and 13 bases separated the two germline ends. Germline-derived CDR1 and CDR2 are SQVTM and ANQGSEA. This CDR3 spans 13 amino acids. CDR3 residues: CSANPDGNTEAFF. In nucleotides, the CDR3 is TGCAGCGCAAACCCGGACGGGAACACTGAAGCTTTCTTT.

This clonotype was seen repeatedly, ten times or more. This chain links TRBV28 with TRBJ1-6; D uncertain. There are 14 residues in the CDR3. The V end lost 5 bases, the J end lost 11 bases, and 16 bases lay between the germline ends. Looked up from germline, CDR1 is MDHEN and CDR2 is SYDVKM. CDR3 loop: CASSLPEKVAPLHF. The CDR3 DNA is TGTGCCAGCAGTCTTCCAGAAAAGGTCGCACCCCTCCACTTT.

This clonotype was picked up many times. The V and J genes are TRBV27 and TRBJ2-7; possible D gene TRBD2, 5 bases. In germline, CDR1 is MNHEY, CDR2 SMNVEV (reference sequence). The CDR3 length is 14 residues. Trimming left V 3 bases short and J 2 bases short, with 11 bases between. The CDR3 region has the DNA TGTGCCAGCAGTTTTGGCGGGCCAACCTACGAGCAGTACTTC. It is translated as CASSFGGPTYEQYF.

The chain employs TRBV4-3 and TRBJ2-7; D gene uncertain. The CDR3 has 14 amino acids. V lost 1 base to trimming and J lost 3 bases, with 10 bases between them. Germline V gene sequence: CDR1 LGHNA, CDR2 YSLEER. The CDR3 spells CASSQAVVGYEQYF. As DNA, the CDR3 is TGCGCCAGCAGCCAAGCGGTTGTAGGCTACGAGCAGTACTTC.

V usage is TRBV12-3 or TRBV12-4 and J usage is TRBJ1-3; 10 positions match TRBD1. The CDR3 is 19 amino acids. V gave up 7 bases and J gave up 0 bases; unmatched junction bases: 15. CDR3 in amino acids: CASNSGTGAHSNSGNTIYF. CDR3 nucleotides: TGTGCCAGCAATTCCGGGACAGGGGCACATTCTAACTCTGGAAACACCATATATTTT.

The table lists this clonotype with many counts. The chain is built from TRBV2 and TRBJ2-1; D is perhaps TRBD1 (5 bases). V lost 4 bases, J lost 4 bases, and 14 bases lay in between. The CDR3 has 15 residues. CDR1 is SNHLY, CDR2 FYNNEI, per germline. CDR3 coding DNA: TGTGCCAGCAGTGGGACATCTTATGCGTACAATGAGCAGTTCTTC. Its translation: CASSGTSYAYNEQFF.

This clonotype occurred many times. J is TRBJ1-2 and V is TRBV7-2; no firm D call. The CDR3 spans 14 residues. Trimming stripped 0 bases from V and 7 bases from J, with 12 bases between. The germline V gene encodes CDR1 SGHTA and CDR2 FQGNSA. The CDR3 region is CASSLAGQLGGYTF. In nucleotides, the CDR3 is TGTGCCAGCAGCTTAGCAGGGCAGCTGGGTGGCTACACCTTC.

This clonotype was seen more than once but under ten times. This sequence joins TRBV24-1 and TRBJ2-5; 11 nucleotides line up with TRBD2. The CDR3 is 16 residues long. The germline V gene has CDR1 KGHDR and CDR2 SFDVKD. With V trimmed by 2 bases and J by 2 bases, 3 bases remained unmatched. CDR3 nucleotide sequence: TGTGCCACCAGTGATTGGACTAGCGGGTATCAAGAGACCCAGTACTTC. Translating it yields CATSDWTSGYQETQYF.

The table lists this clonotype with many counts. The gene calls are TRBV5-1 and TRBJ2-2; D not resolved. V lost 4 bases and J lost 7, with 17 bases in between. Germline V gene data show CDR1 as SGHRS and CDR2 as YFSETQ. CDR3 length: 15 residues. The CDR3 DNA follows: TGCGCCAGCAGCCAAGAAACACTAAATGTCGGGGAGCTGTTTTTT. Translating it yields CASSQETLNVGELFF. Full variable domain (rest looked up from reference TRBV5-1 and TRBJ2-2): KAGVTQTPRYLIKTRGQQVTLSCSPISGHRSVSWYQQTPGQGLQFLFEYFSETQRNKGNFPGRFSGRQFSNSRSEMNVSTLELGDSALYLCASSQETLNVGELFFGEGSRLTVL.

This clonotype was seen repeatedly, ten times or more. CDR3 region: CASSQGQIQETQYF. The CDR3, as DNA: TGTGCCAGCAGCCAAGGACAGATCCAAGAGACCCAGTACTTC. The V and J genes are TRBV11-1 and TRBJ2-5, with D possibly being TRBD1 (6 bases). V was cut by 5 bases and J by 1 base, with 11 bases left in between. From germline, CDR1 is SGHAT and CDR2 FQDESV (reference sequence). The CDR3 spans 14 residues.

This clonotype occurred many times. This chain links TRBV15 with TRBJ1-3; 9 positions agree with TRBD1. From germline, CDR1 is LNHNV and CDR2 YYDKDF (reference sequence). V gave up 1 base and J gave up 2 bases; unmatched junction bases: 6. The length of the CDR3 is 17 residues. This CDR3 is CATSRGRTGGAGNTIYF. In DNA, the CDR3 is TGTGCCACCAGCAGAGGCCGTACAGGGGGCGCTGGAAACACCATATATTTT.

The sample holds many counts of this clonotype. The V call is TRBV30, the J call TRBJ1-1, with D tentatively TRBD1 (6 bases). Trimming took 3 bases from V and 5 from J, leaving 16 bases between them. The CDR3 runs 14 residues. Germline loops: CDR1 GTSNPN, CDR2 SVGIG (reference sequence). This CDR3 is CAWRGFRGATEAFF. The CDR3 coding sequence is TGTGCCTGGAGGGGGTTCCGGGGGGCTACTGAAGCTTTCTTT.

This clonotype was picked up one time. This chain connects TRBV27 to TRBJ1-6; perhaps TRBD1 as D (6 bases). CDR1 MNHEY and CDR2 SMNVEV come from the germline V gene (reference sequence). Trimming removed 5 bases from V and 13 bases from J, with 18 bases in between. The CDR3 runs 14 residues. CDR3 nucleotide sequence: TGTGCCAGCAGTGGTAAAAACCGGGACACCCCCCTCCACTTT. Its translation: CASSGKNRDTPLHF.

The rearrangement joins TRBV6-1 to TRBJ2-1; D is undetermined. The CDR3 consists of 15 residues. Germline loops: CDR1 MNHNS, CDR2 SASEGT. V was shortened by 2 bases and J by 3 bases, with 11 bases between the two germline ends. CDR3 coding DNA: TGTGCCAGCAGTGAAACCTCCGTGGGCTACAATGAGCAGTTCTTC. Amino acids: CASSETSVGYNEQFF.

This clonotype was detected ten times or more. The CDR3 bases are TGTGCCAGCAGCCAAACAGGGACGGGCACAGATACGCAGTATTTT. It is translated as CASSQTGTGTDTQYF. V gene TRBV28 combines with J gene TRBJ2-3, with D perhaps matching TRBD1 (6 bases). The CDR3 is made up of 15 amino acids. Germline CDR1 and CDR2: MDHEN and SYDVKM. Trimming shortened V by 6 bases and J by 1 base, and 14 bases separated the two germline ends.

This clonotype was seen a handful of times. V is TRBV30 and J is TRBJ2-3, with D maybe TRBD2 (6 bases). The CDR3 is 12 amino acids. Trimming pared 6 bases from V and 3 bases from J, leaving 10 bases between. The V gene's germline CDR1 is GTSNPN and CDR2 SVGIG (reference sequence). This CDR3 is CACDGSTDTQYF. In DNA, the CDR3 is TGTGCCTGTGACGGGAGTACAGATACGCAGTATTTT.